The next 18 T cell receptor beta chains were all read from a single sample in a study of blood T cell repertoires in COVID-19. Here immunoSEQ multiplex PCR was the method, and the copy in TCRdb shows in-frame clones only, minus some. Counted here are about 210,000 clones, approximately 90% occurring once; the ten biggest clones make up around 0.72%. The sequencing sample was made of peripheral blood. The receptor set was obtained from a man between 40 and 49 years old with acute or convalescent COVID-19.

The gene calls are TRBV7-2 and TRBJ1-2, with TRBD1 as a possible D gene (5 bases). This CDR3 has 16 residues. Looked up from germline, CDR1 is SGHTA and CDR2 is FQGNSA. The V end was cut by 1 base, the J end by 1 base, with 13 bases between. DNA of the CDR3: TGTGCCAGCAGCTTAGTACGGGGGACCGGTAACTATGGCTACACCTTC. Protein product: CASSLVRGTGNYGYTF.

J is TRBJ2-5 and V is TRBV7-3; the D gene is possibly TRBD2 (5 bases). The CDR3 contains 15 residues. Trimming shortened V by 0 bases and J by 10 bases, and 18 bases separated the two germline ends. The germline gives CDR1 SGHTA, CDR2 FQGTGA. CDR3 in amino acids: CASSLTETGPEGQYF. DNA for the CDR3: TGTGCCAGCAGCTTAACCGAGACTGGGCCAGAGGGCCAGTACTTC.

The gene calls are TRBV6-2 or TRBV6-3 and TRBJ1-4; D is unresolved. The CDR3 contains 15 residues. V shed 3 bases and J shed 8 bases, with 16 bases lying between them. Germline V gene lookup returns CDR1 MNHEY and CDR2 SVGEGT. CDR3 coding DNA: TGTGCCAGCAGTTATGAGGGAGTTACACAGGAAAAACTGTTTTTT. It codes for CASSYEGVTQEKLFF.

This chain connects TRBV6-5 to TRBJ2-1, with 14 positions matching TRBD2. CDR3 size: 16 residues. The trim removed 0 bases at V and 8 bases at J, leaving 3 bases unmatched. From germline, CDR1 is MNHEY and CDR2 SVGAGI. DNA of the CDR3: TGTGCCAGCAGTTACTCGACTAGCGGGAGGGTGGATGAGCAGTTCTTC. It is translated as CASSYSTSGRVDEQFF.

This clone has more than one count but fewer than ten. The V gene is TRBV5-1, the J gene TRBJ1-1; a possible D gene is TRBD1 (6 bases). Germline V lookup: CDR1 SGHRS, CDR2 YFSETQ. The CDR3 totals 14 residues. The ends were cut back, 3 bases at V and 3 bases at J, with 12 bases in the middle. CDR3 coding DNA: TGCGCCAGCAGCTGGAACAGGGAATACACTGAAGCTTTCTTT. Amino acid sequence: CASSWNREYTEAFF. Full variable domain (remainder filled in from reference TRBV5-1 and TRBJ1-1): KAGVTQTPRYLIKTRGQQVTLSCSPISGHRSVSWYQQTPGQGLQFLFEYFSETQRNKGNFPGRFSGRQFSNSRSEMNVSTLELGDSALYLCASSWNREYTEAFFGQGTRLTVV.

The chain recombines TRBV3-1 (or the pseudogene TRBV3-2) with TRBJ1-4, with 8 bases matching TRBD1. The CDR3 spans 15 residues. Unmatched junction bases numbered 6, after V lost 4 bases and J lost 5 bases. Germline CDR1 and CDR2: LGHDT and YNNKEL (reference sequence). CDR3 amino acids: CASSPQGARNEKLFF. CDR3 coding DNA: TGTGCCAGCAGCCCGCAGGGGGCGCGCAATGAAAAACTGTTTTTT.

The table lists this clone with a count of one. The CDR3 is CASSESQINGQVFF. The CDR3 region has the DNA TGCGCCAGCAGTGAGAGTCAGATTAATGGTCAGGTGTTTTTT. This rearrangement joins TRBV10-2 to TRBJ1-4; no definite D call. In germline, CDR1 is WSHSY, CDR2 SAAADI. Trimming removed 2 bases from V and 15 bases from J, with 19 bases in between. This CDR3 spans 14 amino acids.

V and J are TRBV10-3 and TRBJ2-7; D possibly corresponds to TRBD2 (6 bases). Germline V CDR1 and CDR2: ENHRY, SYGVKD. Trimming shortened V by 3 bases and J by 3 bases, and 12 bases separated the two germline ends. The CDR3 totals 14 residues. CDR3 residues: CAISDGGKGYEQYF. The CDR3 region has the DNA TGTGCCATCAGTGATGGAGGGAAAGGCTACGAGCAGTACTTC.

The V gene is TRBV27, the J gene TRBJ2-1; 8 bases align to TRBD2. V lost 5 bases, J lost 4 bases, and 10 bases stayed unmatched. CDR3 length equals 16 residues. From germline, CDR1 is MNHEY and CDR2 SMNVEV (reference sequence). The CDR3, as DNA: TGTGCCAGCAGTACCCTTCCGGGGGGGGAGTACAATGAGCAGTTCTTC. Protein product: CASSTLPGGEYNEQFF.

V gene TRBV5-1 combines with J gene TRBJ1-4, with 7 bases matching TRBD1. Unmatched junction bases numbered 14, after V lost 4 bases and J lost 11 bases. Germline V gene data show CDR1 as SGHRS and CDR2 as YFSETQ. This CDR3 spans 15 amino acids. The CDR3 is CASSEGQTEVGKLFF. The CDR3 DNA is TGCGCCAGCAGCGAGGGACAGACGGAGGTGGGGAAACTGTTTTTT. Supplemented by reference TRBV5-1 and TRBJ1-4, the full variable domain reads KAGVTQTPRYLIKTRGQQVTLSCSPISGHRSVSWYQQTPGQGLQFLFEYFSETQRNKGNFPGRFSGRQFSNSRSEMNVSTLELGDSALYLCASSEGQTEVGKLFFGSGTQLSVL.

V is TRBV13 and J is TRBJ2-3; TRBD2 is a possible D gene (5 bases). CDR1 PRHDT and CDR2 FYEKMQ come from the germline V gene (reference sequence). CDR3 size: 15 residues. The V end lost 2 bases, the J end lost 4 bases, and 13 bases lay between the germline ends. In DNA, the CDR3 is TGTGCCAGCAGCTTAATTTCGCTAGCCCCAGATACGCAGTATTTT. This gives the protein CASSLISLAPDTQYF.

The chain employs TRBV6-2 or TRBV6-3 and TRBJ2-3, with 9 bases aligning to TRBD2. The CDR3 is 19 residues long. The germline V gene has CDR1 MNHEY and CDR2 SVGEGT. J lost 3 bases, V lost 3 bases, and 16 bases had no gene match. CDR3 in amino acids: CASSYVAGVTNWATDTQYF. CDR3 DNA: TGTGCCAGCAGTTATGTAGCGGGAGTGACCAATTGGGCGACAGATACGCAGTATTTT.

The rearrangement links TRBV5-1 to TRBJ2-3, with D maybe TRBD2 (6 bases). The CDR3 totals 13 residues. Trimming took off 3 bases at V and 3 bases at J, with 8 bases between the two ends. Per the germline V gene, CDR1 is SGHRS and CDR2 is YFSETQ. The CDR3 DNA sequence: TGCGCCAGCAGCTACGGGGGTACAGATACGCAGTATTTT. Translating it yields CASSYGGTDTQYF.

The rearrangement links TRBV28 to TRBJ2-7; maybe TRBD2 (6 bases). With 6 bases removed from V and 5 bases from J, the gap between germline ends came to 14 bases. In germline, CDR1 is MDHEN, CDR2 SYDVKM. The CDR3 has 13 residues. The CDR3 DNA sequence: TGTGCCAGCAGCCTCCGGGACTTCAACGAGCAGTACTTC. Protein product: CASSLRDFNEQYF.

This chain joins TRBV28 and TRBJ2-4; D possibly corresponds to TRBD1 (6 bases). The CDR3 consists of 16 residues. Trimming pared 5 bases from V and 11 bases from J, leaving 25 bases between. The germline CDR1 and CDR2 sequences are MDHEN and SYDVKM. DNA for the CDR3: TGTGCCAGCAGTACCCTTGGGGACACGTTCATGGACCTTCAGTACTTC. Amino acids: CASSTLGDTFMDLQYF.

The J gene is TRBJ2-3, the V gene TRBV7-9; possible D gene TRBD2, 6 bases. CDR3 length: 11 residues. Trimming pared 8 bases from V and 6 bases from J, leaving 9 bases between. Germline CDR1 is SEHNR and CDR2 is FQNEAQ (reference sequence). CDR3 residues: CASGTWDTQYF. The CDR3 DNA follows: TGTGCCAGCGGGACTTGGGATACGCAGTATTTT.

The chain employs TRBV1 and TRBJ2-5; no check of the table's D call, TRBD2, against the DNA was made. TRBV1 is a pseudogene locus. The CDR3 has 19 residues. Written as DNA, the CDR3 is TGCACCAGCAGCCAAGATGTAAGGACTAGCGGGAGGGCATGTGAGACCCAGTACTTC. Residues: CTSSQDVRTSGRACETQYF.

J is TRBJ2-3 and V is TRBV4-1, with 15 positions matching TRBD2. Per the germline V gene, CDR1 is MGHRA and CDR2 is YSYEKL. With V trimmed by 1 base and J by 1 base, 9 bases remained unmatched. The CDR3 is 20 amino acids. CDR3 sequence: CASSQAGRTSGGAGTDTQYF. The CDR3 DNA reads as TGCGCCAGCAGCCAAGCTGGAAGGACTAGCGGGGGGGCCGGCACAGATACGCAGTATTTT.